The clone carrying this T cell receptor (beta chain) was counted between two and nine times. RNA transcripts served as template for amplifying TCR beta CDR3 sequences. A first-round RT-PCR used HTBI primers, followed by a second-round multiplex PCR. MiXCR was run by TCRdb on the multiplex PCR reads, yielding one entry per CDR3 protein. The sample lists some 360,000 distinct CDR3 sequences; about 18% were seen once. The CDR3 is 14 amino acids. Germline values: CDR1 GTSNPN, CDR2 SVGIG (reference sequence). V trimming: 4 bases; J trimming: 6 bases; junction bases outside the gene matches: 3. Hyperthyroidism was new, under 2 months, in patients aged 18 to 65. This specimen comes from a study of Graves' ophthalmopathy and Graves' hyperthyroidism. Study details: Investigators collected peripheral blood at initial diagnosis, before any treatment was given.

Sequenced: peripheral blood. This chain joins TRBV30 and TRBJ2-2; 12 bases line up with TRBD2. This receptor was identified in an adult woman with stable Graves' hyperthyroidism. The CDR3 sequence is CAWNLAGGAGELFF. CDR3 nucleotide sequence: TGTGCCTGGAATCTAGCGGGAGGGGCCGGGGAGCTGTTTTTT. Filled out from reference TRBV30 and TRBJ2-2, the complete variable domain reads SQTIHQWPATLVQPVGSPLSLECTVEGTSNPNLYWYRQAAGRGLQLLFYSVGIGQISSEVPQNLSASRPQDRQFILSSKKLLLSDSGFYLCAWNLAGGAGELFFGEGSRLTVL.